Each of the 23 T cell receptor beta chains below was sequenced from the same sample in a study of blood T cell repertoires in COVID-19. Repertoires were generated with immunoSEQ multiplex PCR, while TCRdb's copy carries only in-frame clones and drops some. The profile covers some 340,000 clones, with around four fifths appearing a single time and just under 3% taken by the ten largest. Input material: peripheral blood. All receptors derive from a man aged 25 to 40 with active or convalescent COVID-19.

This clone was seen a single time. The chain carries TRBV12-3 or TRBV12-4 and TRBJ2-1, with a tentative D call TRBD2 (7 bases). The CDR3 loop spans 13 amino acids. With 11 bases removed from V and 2 bases from J, the gap between germline ends came to 13 bases. Here the CDR3 reads CAGGAWAYNEQFF. In nucleotides, the CDR3 is TGTGCCGGGGGGGCCTGGGCCTACAATGAGCAGTTCTTC.

This chain links TRBV30 with TRBJ1-4, with D possibly being TRBD1 (5 bases). Trimming took 3 bases from V and 10 from J, leaving 12 bases between them. This CDR3 region has 12 residues. Germline loops: CDR1 GTSNPN, CDR2 SVGIG (reference sequence). The CDR3 sequence: CAWSSDSGKLFF. The CDR3 DNA reads as TGTGCCTGGAGCTCAGACAGTGGAAAACTGTTTTTT. Looking up the rest from reference TRBV30 and TRBJ1-4 gives the full variable domain: SQTIHQWPATLVQPVGSPLSLECTVEGTSNPNLYWYRQAAGRGLQLLFYSVGIGQISSEVPQNLSASRPQDRQFILSSKKLLLSDSGFYLCAWSSDSGKLFFGSGTQLSVL.

This clone was counted only a few times. The CDR3 bases are TGTGCCAGCAGCAGAAACCCCTCCGGGGCTAATGAAAAACTGTTTTTT. Protein product: CASSRNPSGANEKLFF. The chain links TRBV28 to TRBJ1-4; D not resolved. CDR3 size: 16 residues. Trimming cost V 6 bases and J 3 bases, with 17 bases left between them. Germline values: CDR1 MDHEN, CDR2 SYDVKM.

V usage is TRBV3-1 (or the pseudogene TRBV3-2) and J usage is TRBJ2-7, with 10 positions matching TRBD2. This CDR3 spans 15 amino acids. V lost 4 bases to trimming and J lost 3 bases; unmatched junction nucleotides: 6. The germline V gene encodes CDR1 LGHDT and CDR2 YNNKEL (reference sequence). This CDR3 reads CASSLAGGGDYEQYF. CDR3 sequence (DNA): TGTGCCAGCAGCCTAGCGGGAGGCGGGGACTACGAGCAGTACTTC.

The V and J genes are TRBV6-6 and TRBJ1-2; D unresolved. The V and J ends lost 6 bases and 4 bases respectively, with 18 bases between them. The CDR3 totals 15 residues. From germline, CDR1 is MNHNY and CDR2 SVGAGI (reference sequence). The CDR3 loop reads CASSLEGQSGYGYTF. CDR3 sequence (DNA): TGTGCCAGCAGCCTTGAGGGCCAGAGCGGCTATGGCTACACCTTC.

The CDR3 loop is CSGRGTEGYGYTF. The CDR3 nucleotides read TGCAGCGGACGAGGGACAGAAGGATATGGCTACACCTTC. The chain employs TRBV29-1 and TRBJ1-2, with 7 bases matching TRBD1. This CDR3 has 13 residues. Germline loops: CDR1 SQVTM, CDR2 ANQGSEA. V lost 7 bases and J lost 5; bases outside the gene matches: 10. The variable domain in full, with the rest retrieved from reference TRBV29-1 and TRBJ1-2, is SAVISQKPSRDICQRGTSLTIQCQVDSQVTMMFWYRQQPGQSLTLIATANQGSEATYESGFVIDKFPISRPNLTFSTLTVSNMSPEDSSIYLCSGRGTEGYGYTFGSGTRLTVV.

This clone came up once. V and J are TRBV27 and TRBJ2-5; 9 positions agree with TRBD2. CDR1 MNHEY and CDR2 SMNVEV come from the germline V gene (reference sequence). The CDR3 is made up of 16 amino acids. Trimming removed 1 base from V and 1 base from J; junction bases left unmatched: 4. DNA for the CDR3: TGTGCCAGCAGTTTATTGGGTAGCGGGAGCCAAGAGACCCAGTACTTC. It translates to CASSLLGSGSQETQYF.

V usage is TRBV30 and J usage is TRBJ1-2; possible D gene TRBD1, 6 bases. This CDR3 spans 14 amino acids. V was shortened by 0 bases and J by 4 bases, with 12 bases between the two germline ends. Germline CDR1 and CDR2: GTSNPN and SVGIG (reference sequence). The CDR3 coding sequence is TGTGCCTGGAGTGTAGGGGGGGGCATCTATGGCTACACCTTC. It yields the protein CAWSVGGGIYGYTF.

The chain is built from TRBV29-1 and TRBJ2-7, with D tentatively TRBD1 (5 bases). This CDR3 has 14 residues. V lost 2 bases, J lost 1 base, and 12 bases lay in between. The germline V gene encodes CDR1 SQVTM and CDR2 ANQGSEA. This CDR3 reads CSVESDDSSYEQYF. In nucleotides, the CDR3 is TGCAGCGTTGAATCCGACGACAGTTCCTACGAGCAGTACTTC.

This clone showed up just once. This chain links TRBV5-1 with TRBJ2-5; 7 bases are shared with TRBD2. Germline loops: CDR1 SGHRS, CDR2 YFSETQ. The CDR3 totals 14 residues. Trimming at V came to 8 bases and at J to 5 bases, leaving 12 bases not matched to a gene. The CDR3 here is CASQSSGGSETQYF. The CDR3 DNA reads TGCGCCAGTCAGAGTTCCGGGGGGTCCGAGACCCAGTACTTC.

This clone was counted once. DNA of the CDR3: TGTGCCAGTAGTATAGCCCGGGACAGGGGATATGGCTACACCTTC. This translates into CASSIARDRGYGYTF. The chain combines TRBV19 with TRBJ1-2; 10 positions agree with TRBD1. J lost 5 bases, V lost 1 base, and 4 bases had no gene match. Germline CDR1 is LNHDA and CDR2 is SQIVND (reference sequence). The CDR3 runs 15 residues.

This chain joins TRBV24-1 and TRBJ2-5, with 8 nucleotides matching TRBD1. The CDR3 is 14 residues long. With V trimmed by 4 bases and J by 2 bases, 2 bases remained unmatched. Germline CDR1 and CDR2: KGHDR and SFDVKD. The CDR3 bases are TGTGCCACCAGTGACAGGGGGCGTCAAGAGACCCAGTACTTC. This codes for CATSDRGRQETQYF.

The chain recombines TRBV7-9 with TRBJ2-7; TRBD1 matches 7 bases. CDR1 and CDR2 (germline): SEHNR, FQNEAQ (reference sequence). This CDR3 has 14 amino acids. The junction had 5 bases not matched to a gene; V was cut back by 4 bases and J by 2 bases. CDR3 sequence reads: CASSYRDSPYEQYF. The CDR3 coding sequence is TGTGCCAGCAGCTATAGGGACAGTCCCTACGAGCAGTACTTC. Using reference TRBV7-9 and TRBJ2-7 for the parts outside the CDR3, the full variable domain is DTGVSQNPRHKITKRGQNVTFRCDPISEHNRLYWYRQTLGQGPEFLTYFQNEAQLEKSRLLSDRFSAERPKGSFSTLEIQRTEQGDSAMYLCASSYRDSPYEQYFGPGTRLTVT.

The gene calls are TRBV5-1 and TRBJ2-1; 10 bases align to TRBD2. The CDR3 loop spans 17 amino acids. V trimming: 2 bases; J trimming: 6 bases; junction bases outside the gene matches: 11. CDR1 and CDR2 (germline): SGHRS, YFSETQ. CDR3 residues: CASSFSGGRGRANEQFF. The CDR3 coding sequence is TGCGCCAGCAGCTTTAGCGGGGGGCGAGGAAGGGCCAATGAGCAGTTCTTC. The full variable domain, rest sourced from reference TRBV5-1 and TRBJ2-1, is KAGVTQTPRYLIKTRGQQVTLSCSPISGHRSVSWYQQTPGQGLQFLFEYFSETQRNKGNFPGRFSGRQFSNSRSEMNVSTLELGDSALYLCASSFSGGRGRANEQFFGPGTRLTVL.

This rearrangement joins TRBV4-2 to TRBJ2-3, with D possibly matching TRBD1 (6 bases). The length of the CDR3 is 16 residues. CDR1 and CDR2 from the germline V gene are LGHNA and YNFKEQ. Trimming left V 4 bases short and J 2 bases short, with 16 bases between. CDR3: CASSPRHLGATDTQYF. The CDR3 coding sequence is TGTGCCAGCAGCCCTCGCCATTTGGGGGCCACAGATACGCAGTATTTT.

The V call is TRBV5-1, the J call TRBJ2-2, with 7 bases fitting TRBD2. V was clipped by 3 bases and J by 17 bases; unmatched bases: 19. In germline, CDR1 is SGHRS, CDR2 YFSETQ. The CDR3 runs 15 residues. CDR3 region: CASSSSGTNTGEPFF. CDR3 sequence (DNA): TGCGCCAGCAGCTCCTCCGGGACTAACACCGGGGAGCCATTTTTT.

The genes are TRBV28 and TRBJ2-2, with 11 bases aligning to TRBD2. Per the germline V gene, CDR1 is MDHEN and CDR2 is SYDVKM. V lost 6 bases, J lost 7 bases, and 7 bases stayed unmatched. This CDR3 comprises 15 residues. The CDR3 sequence: CASSLELAGVGELFF. CDR3 in DNA: TGTGCCAGCAGCCTCGAACTAGCGGGAGTCGGGGAGCTGTTTTTT. Full variable domain (rest looked up from reference TRBV28 and TRBJ2-2): DVKVTQSSRYLVKRTGEKVFLECVQDMDHENMFWYRQDPGLGLRLIYFSYDVKMKEKGDIPEGYSVSREKKERFSLILESASTNQTSMYLCASSLELAGVGELFFGEGSRLTVL.

The chain has TRBV6-2 or TRBV6-3 and TRBJ1-5; unclear D gene. CDR3 length: 17 amino acids. Germline CDR1 MNHEY, CDR2 SVGEGT. V lost 2 bases and J lost 6, with 20 bases in between. For the CDR3, the DNA is TGTGCCAGCAGTTACCTATGGACGGAAACGCGGGGTCAGCCCCAGCATTTT. Protein product: CASSYLWTETRGQPQHF.

The chain employs TRBV30 and TRBJ2-7, with TRBD1 matching over 10 bases. The V gene end was trimmed by 2 bases and the J gene end by 2 bases; junction bases not matched to a gene: 3. CDR1 GTSNPN and CDR2 SVGIG come from the germline V gene (reference sequence). This CDR3 is 14 amino acids long. The DNA for the CDR3 is TGTGCCTGGAGTCAGGACAGGGGGACCTACGAGCAGTACTTC. Amino acids: CAWSQDRGTYEQYF. The full variable domain, completed using reference TRBV30 and TRBJ2-7, is SQTIHQWPATLVQPVGSPLSLECTVEGTSNPNLYWYRQAAGRGLQLLFYSVGIGQISSEVPQNLSASRPQDRQFILSSKKLLLSDSGFYLCAWSQDRGTYEQYFGPGTRLTVT.

The genes are TRBV4-3 and TRBJ2-7; 12 nucleotides line up with TRBD2. Per germline, CDR1 LGHNA and CDR2 YSLEER. The length of the CDR3 is 15 residues. V lost 4 bases, J lost 4 bases, and 5 bases stayed unmatched. The CDR3 DNA reads as TGCGCCAGCAGCCTTGGACTAGCGGGAAAGTACGAGCAGTACTTC. As protein: CASSLGLAGKYEQYF.

The gene calls are TRBV28 and TRBJ2-2; no clear D gene. Germline CDR1 reads MDHEN; CDR2 reads SYDVKM. This CDR3 contains 12 residues. Trimming shortened V by 2 bases and J by 6 bases, and 4 bases separated the two germline ends. CDR3 nucleotides: TGTGCCAGCAGTTTAGGAGCCGGGGAGCTGTTTTTT. Protein product: CASSLGAGELFF.

The J gene is TRBJ2-2, the V gene TRBV6-2 or TRBV6-3; possibly TRBD2 for D (5 bases). The germline V and J ends were trimmed by 2 bases and 0 bases, with 13 bases remaining between them. This CDR3 region has 17 residues. Germline lookup yields CDR1 MNHEY and CDR2 SVGEGT. CDR3 DNA: TGTGCCAGCAGTTACACCTGGAGGCCGTCGAACACCGGGGAGCTGTTTTTT. This gives the protein CASSYTWRPSNTGELFF.

This chain uses TRBV11-2 with TRBJ2-5, with D possibly TRBD1 on 6 matching bases. This CDR3 has 15 residues. V lost 4 bases, J lost 6 bases, and 18 bases lay in between. The germline gives CDR1 SGHAT, CDR2 FQNNGV. CDR3 DNA sequence: TGTGCCAGCAGCTCCCTCTCAGGGGCGAAGAAGACCCAGTACTTC. It encodes CASSSLSGAKKTQYF.